This TCR beta chain is from a study of shared clonotypes between healthy human individuals. V shed 0 bases and J shed 3 bases, with 15 bases lying between them. The germline V gene encodes CDR1 SGHRS and CDR2 YFSETQ. CDR3 size: 16 residues. Points from the study as a whole: Between a handful of donors, naive CD4 clonotypes were shared at a level of around 4.9%.

A note on this clone: Its antigen is unidentified.

The repertoire was sequenced with immunoSEQ multiplex PCR; TCRdb's copy has only in-frame clones and lacks some. The sample holds about 2 million clones, roughly 94% seen once. Sequencing was performed on naive CD4+ T cells sorted from blood. Subset meaning: CD45RA+ positively selected. V is TRBV5-1 and J is TRBJ2-5; D may be TRBD2 (6 bases). The sequence was obtained from a man between 18 and 29 years old in good health. The CDR3: CASSLAPGLREETQYF. DNA for the CDR3: TGCGCCAGCAGCTTGGCGCCGGGACTCCGGGAAGAGACCCAGTACTTC.